Sequencing of this T cell receptor (beta chain) was carried out in a study of T cell responses to AZD1222 COVID-19 vaccine. A word on this clone: Its target is unknown.

Repertoires were generated with immunoSEQ multiplex PCR, while TCRdb's copy carries only in-frame clones and drops some. The repertoire includes about 150,000 clones, 90% of them detected once, and 5% to 6.5% sits in the top ten. Study-wide points: The sample set comprised mostly white British donors with more females, and clonal diversity was possibly underestimated. Repertoires were obtained solely post-peak T cell response.

It was second doses at about 4 or about 12 weeks that were pooled. The starting material was peripheral blood, obtained 28 days after the second AZD1222 dose. The source of this sequence is an adult who received the AZD1222 COVID-19 vaccine.

The CDR3 protein is CASTGSGVEKLFF. The CDR3 nucleotides are TGTGCCAGTACTGGTTCGGGGGTTGAAAAACTGTTTTTT. The chain employs TRBV19 and TRBJ1-4; a weak D match, TRBD1 (5 bases). V lost 7 bases and J 7 bases, leaving 13 bases between the germline ends. Per germline, CDR1 LNHDA and CDR2 SQIVND (reference sequence). CDR3 length: 13 amino acids.